One sample yielded the 6 T cell receptor beta chains listed below, sequenced in a study of blood T cells in healthy people across ages. A second PCR, run for about 6 to 11 cycles, used a sample-barcoded 5' primer plus a J-beta primer mix. TCRdb reanalysed the 5' RACE reads using MiXCR and keeps one entry per CDR3 protein. The top ten hold roughly 8.2% of the sample, which has about 1,400,000 distinct CDR3 sequences, around two fifths seen once. Sequencing was carried out using blood. Receptors originate from a woman aged 18-30 years in good health.

The sample holds one count of this clonotype. The rearrangement joins TRBV6-5 to TRBJ1-4, with a weak D call TRBD1 (6 bases). This CDR3 is 15 amino acids long. The germline V gene has CDR1 MNHEY and CDR2 SVGAGI. Trimming left V 6 bases short and J 3 bases short, with 14 bases between. The CDR3 here is CASRESWTANEKLFF. The CDR3 DNA reads as TGTGCCAGCAGGGAAAGTTGGACAGCTAATGAAAAACTGTTTTTT.

J is TRBJ2-7 and V is TRBV5-1; TRBD1 agrees at 12 bases. Germline V lookup: CDR1 SGHRS, CDR2 YFSETQ. The CDR3 has 18 residues. V shed 4 bases and J 5 bases; nucleotides not matched to a gene: 16. The CDR3 nucleotides are TGCGCCAGCAGCACAAAAGGGACAGGGGGCACCCGGAGGGACGAGCAGTACTTC. Translating gives CASSTKGTGGTRRDEQYF.

In its sample, this clonotype was seen once. The chain joins TRBV30 to TRBJ2-7, with 8 nucleotides matching TRBD2. The CDR3 loop spans 15 amino acids. Germline trimming cut 0 bases from V and 3 bases from J; bases unmatched to any gene: 7. Germline-derived CDR1 and CDR2 are GTSNPN and SVGIG (reference sequence). DNA for the CDR3: TGTGCCTGGAGTGTTGACCGGGGGGGCCACTACGAGCAGTACTTC. This codes for CAWSVDRGGHYEQYF.

This clonotype has only a few counts. This chain uses TRBV20-1 with TRBJ2-7; a possible D gene is TRBD2 (5 bases). V was trimmed by 6 bases and J by 0 bases, leaving 15 bases between them. There are 14 residues in the CDR3. Looked up from germline, CDR1 is DFQATT and CDR2 is SNEGSKA (reference sequence). The CDR3 nucleotides are TGCAGTGCCCCTAGCCCAAGGGCCTCCTACGAGCAGTACTTC. This sequence encodes CSAPSPRASYEQYF.

There are a few counts of this clonotype. The V and J genes are TRBV25-1 and TRBJ2-1; D is ambiguous. Trimming shortened V by 1 base and J by 1 base, and 11 bases separated the two germline ends. Germline CDR1 MGHDK, CDR2 SYGVNS. The CDR3 has 16 amino acids. The DNA for the CDR3 is TGTGCCAGCAGTGAATTAGGCCGCAGGTCCTACAATGAGCAGTTCTTC. Translation: CASSELGRRSYNEQFF.

This clonotype was counted only a few times. The rearrangement joins TRBV29-1 to TRBJ2-2, with 12 bases aligning to TRBD2. V shed 7 bases, J shed 7 bases, and the junction held 4 bases outside the gene matches. CDR3 length: 13 amino acids. The germline V gene has CDR1 SQVTM and CDR2 ANQGSEA. CDR3 sequence: CSARTSGDGELFF. The CDR3 DNA is TGCAGCGCCCGGACTAGCGGGGACGGGGAGCTGTTTTTT.